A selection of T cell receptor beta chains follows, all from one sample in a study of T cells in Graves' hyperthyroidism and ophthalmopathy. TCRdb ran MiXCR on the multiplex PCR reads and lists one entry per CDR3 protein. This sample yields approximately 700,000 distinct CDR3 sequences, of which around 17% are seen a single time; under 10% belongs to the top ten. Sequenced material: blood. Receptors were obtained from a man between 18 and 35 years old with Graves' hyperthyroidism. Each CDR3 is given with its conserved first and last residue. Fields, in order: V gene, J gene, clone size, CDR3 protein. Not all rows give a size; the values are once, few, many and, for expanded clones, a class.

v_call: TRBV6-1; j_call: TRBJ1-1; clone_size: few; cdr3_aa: CASSEVIRNTEAFF
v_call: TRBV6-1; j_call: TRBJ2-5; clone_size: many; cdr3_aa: CASSSGLAGGYRETQYF
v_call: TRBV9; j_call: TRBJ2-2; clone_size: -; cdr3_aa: CASSVWAGGDTGELFF
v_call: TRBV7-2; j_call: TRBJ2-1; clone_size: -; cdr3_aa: CASSPHISDGLAGGSSYNEQFF
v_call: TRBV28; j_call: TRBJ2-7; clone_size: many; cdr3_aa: CASRLVLGVQYF
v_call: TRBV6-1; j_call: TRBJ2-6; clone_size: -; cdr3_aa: CASRPTGQVWANVLTF
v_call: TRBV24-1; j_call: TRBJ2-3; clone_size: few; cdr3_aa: CATSATRGVVADTQYF
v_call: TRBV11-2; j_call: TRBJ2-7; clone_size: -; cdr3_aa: CASTFGTSREQYF
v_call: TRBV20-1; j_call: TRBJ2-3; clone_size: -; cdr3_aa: CSARTADTQYF
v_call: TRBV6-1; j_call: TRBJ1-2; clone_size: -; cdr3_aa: CASTPRQAGYGYTF
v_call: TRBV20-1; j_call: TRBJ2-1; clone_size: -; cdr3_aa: CSATRELYNEQFF
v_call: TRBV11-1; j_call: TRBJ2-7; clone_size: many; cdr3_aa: CASSSGLADYEQYF
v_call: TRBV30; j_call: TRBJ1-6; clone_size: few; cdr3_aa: CAWDPGHPPSPLHF
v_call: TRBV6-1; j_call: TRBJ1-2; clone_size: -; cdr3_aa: CASRRGTDYGYTF
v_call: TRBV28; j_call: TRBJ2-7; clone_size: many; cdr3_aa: CASSPREGRIYEQYF
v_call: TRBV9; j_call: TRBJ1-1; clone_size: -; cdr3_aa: CASSVGRVGTEAFF